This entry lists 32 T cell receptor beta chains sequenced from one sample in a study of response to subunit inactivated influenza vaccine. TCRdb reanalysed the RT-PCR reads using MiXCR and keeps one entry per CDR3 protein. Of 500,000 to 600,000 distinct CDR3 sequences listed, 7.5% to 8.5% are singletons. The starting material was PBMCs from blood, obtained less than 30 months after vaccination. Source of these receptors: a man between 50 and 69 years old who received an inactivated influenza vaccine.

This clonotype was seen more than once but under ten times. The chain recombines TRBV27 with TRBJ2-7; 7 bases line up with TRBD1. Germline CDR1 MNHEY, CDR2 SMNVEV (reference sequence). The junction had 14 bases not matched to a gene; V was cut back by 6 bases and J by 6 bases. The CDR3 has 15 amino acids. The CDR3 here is CASSRDRVLGSEQYF. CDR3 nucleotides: TGTGCCAGCAGCCGTGACAGGGTCCTTGGCAGCGAGCAGTACTTC.

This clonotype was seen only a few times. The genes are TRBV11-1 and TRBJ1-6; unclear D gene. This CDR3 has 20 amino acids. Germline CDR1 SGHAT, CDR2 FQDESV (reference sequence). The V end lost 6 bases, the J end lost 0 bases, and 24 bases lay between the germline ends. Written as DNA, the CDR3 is TGTGCCAGCAGTCCTCTATTCAGCGGTCCCCCGGGCTCCTATAATTCACCCCTCCACTTT. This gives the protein CASSPLFSGPPGSYNSPLHF.

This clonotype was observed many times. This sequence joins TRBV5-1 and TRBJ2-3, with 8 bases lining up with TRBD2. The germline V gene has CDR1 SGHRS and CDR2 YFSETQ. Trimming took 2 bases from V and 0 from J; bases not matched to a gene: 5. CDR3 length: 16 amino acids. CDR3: CASSFAGRASTDTQYF. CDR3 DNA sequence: TGCGCCAGCAGCTTTGCCGGGAGGGCGAGCACAGATACGCAGTATTTT.

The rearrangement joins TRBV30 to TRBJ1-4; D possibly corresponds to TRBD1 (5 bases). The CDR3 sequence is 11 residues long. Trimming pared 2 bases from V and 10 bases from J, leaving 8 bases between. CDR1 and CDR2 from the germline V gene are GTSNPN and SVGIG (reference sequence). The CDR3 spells CAWSRGRKLFF. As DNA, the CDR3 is TGTGCCTGGAGTAGGGGCAGAAAACTGTTTTTT.

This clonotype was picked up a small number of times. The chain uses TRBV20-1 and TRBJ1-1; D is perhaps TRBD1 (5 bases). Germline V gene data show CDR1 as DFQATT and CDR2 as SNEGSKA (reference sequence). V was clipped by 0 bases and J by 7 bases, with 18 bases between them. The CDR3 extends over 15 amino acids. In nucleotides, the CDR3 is TGCAGTGCTAGAGATGGAGGTTCAGGGCGGGATGAAGCTTTCTTT. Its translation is CSARDGGSGRDEAFF.

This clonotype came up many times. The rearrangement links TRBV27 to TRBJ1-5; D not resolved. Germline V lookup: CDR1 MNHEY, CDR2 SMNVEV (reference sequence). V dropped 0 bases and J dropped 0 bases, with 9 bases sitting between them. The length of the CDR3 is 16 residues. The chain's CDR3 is CASSLSPRFSNQPQHF. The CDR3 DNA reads TGTGCCAGCAGTTTATCGCCCCGTTTTAGCAATCAGCCCCAGCATTTT.

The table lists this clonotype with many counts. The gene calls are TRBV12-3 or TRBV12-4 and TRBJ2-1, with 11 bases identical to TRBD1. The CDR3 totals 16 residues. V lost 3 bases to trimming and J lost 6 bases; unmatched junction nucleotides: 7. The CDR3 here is CASSLTGQGARNEQFF. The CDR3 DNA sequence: TGTGCCAGCAGTTTGACCGGACAGGGGGCGCGCAATGAGCAGTTCTTC.

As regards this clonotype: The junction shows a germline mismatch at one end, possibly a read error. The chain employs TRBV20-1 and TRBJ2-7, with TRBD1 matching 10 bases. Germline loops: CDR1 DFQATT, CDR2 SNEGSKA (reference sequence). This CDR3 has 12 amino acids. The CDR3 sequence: CSATTVGGQGNF. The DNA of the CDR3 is TGCAGTGCTACCACCGTGGGGGGACAGGGGAACTTC.

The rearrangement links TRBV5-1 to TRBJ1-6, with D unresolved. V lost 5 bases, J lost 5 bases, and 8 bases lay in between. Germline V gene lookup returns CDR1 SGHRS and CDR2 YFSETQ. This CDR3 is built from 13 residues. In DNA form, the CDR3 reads TGCGCCAGCAGAACAGAGAATAATTCACCCCTCCACTTT. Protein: CASRTENNSPLHF.

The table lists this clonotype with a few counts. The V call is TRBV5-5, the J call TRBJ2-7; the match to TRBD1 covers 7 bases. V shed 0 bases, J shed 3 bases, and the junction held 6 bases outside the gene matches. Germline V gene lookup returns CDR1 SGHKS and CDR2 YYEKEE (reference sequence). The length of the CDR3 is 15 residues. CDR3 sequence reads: CASSLGGGPFYEQYF. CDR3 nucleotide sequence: TGTGCCAGCAGCTTGGGAGGGGGCCCCTTCTACGAGCAGTACTTC.

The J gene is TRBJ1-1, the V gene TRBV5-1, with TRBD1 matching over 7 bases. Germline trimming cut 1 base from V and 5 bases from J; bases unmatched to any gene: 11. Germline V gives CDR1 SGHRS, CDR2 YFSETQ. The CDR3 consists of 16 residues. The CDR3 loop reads CASSLLRDREGTEAFF. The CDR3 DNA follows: TGCGCCAGCAGCTTGCTCCGAGACAGGGAAGGAACTGAAGCTTTCTTT.

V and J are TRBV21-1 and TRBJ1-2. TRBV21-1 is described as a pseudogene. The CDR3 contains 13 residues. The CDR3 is CASSKGSDYGYTF. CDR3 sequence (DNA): TGTGCCAGCAGCAAAGGTTCGGACTATGGCTACACCTTC.

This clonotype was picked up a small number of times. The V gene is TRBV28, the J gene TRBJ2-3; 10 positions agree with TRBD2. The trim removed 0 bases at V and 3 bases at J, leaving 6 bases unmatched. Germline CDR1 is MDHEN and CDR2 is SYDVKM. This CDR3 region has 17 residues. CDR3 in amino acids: CASSLWVAGGVTDTQYF. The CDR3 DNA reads TGTGCCAGCAGTTTATGGGTAGCGGGAGGTGTTACAGATACGCAGTATTTT.

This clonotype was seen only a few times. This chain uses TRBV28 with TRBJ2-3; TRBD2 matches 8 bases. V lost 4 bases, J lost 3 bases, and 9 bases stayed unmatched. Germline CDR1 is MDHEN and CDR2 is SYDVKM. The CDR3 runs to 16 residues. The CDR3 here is CASSSGGARWTDTQYF. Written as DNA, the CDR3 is TGTGCCAGCAGTTCCGGGGGGGCCAGATGGACAGATACGCAGTATTTT.

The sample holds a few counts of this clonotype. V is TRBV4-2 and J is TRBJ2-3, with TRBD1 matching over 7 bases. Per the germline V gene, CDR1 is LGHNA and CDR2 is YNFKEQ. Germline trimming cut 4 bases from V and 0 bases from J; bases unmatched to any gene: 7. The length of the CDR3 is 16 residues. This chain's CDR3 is CASSLHGTASTDTQYF. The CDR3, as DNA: TGTGCCAGCAGCCTACACGGGACAGCTAGCACAGATACGCAGTATTTT.

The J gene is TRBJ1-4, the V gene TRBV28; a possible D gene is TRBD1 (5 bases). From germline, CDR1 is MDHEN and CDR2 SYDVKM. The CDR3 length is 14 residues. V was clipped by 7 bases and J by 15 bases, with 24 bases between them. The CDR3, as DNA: TGTGCCAGCATCCATAGTCAGGGTGGGGAAGGTTTGTTTTTT. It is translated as CASIHSQGGEGLFF.

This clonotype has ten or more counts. Written as DNA, the CDR3 is TGTGCCAGCAGTTTTTCACTAGCGGGTGGACCGGAGCGACCTAGCACAGATACGCAGTATTTT. Its protein is CASSFSLAGGPERPSTDTQYF. The chain uses TRBV28 and TRBJ2-3, with 9 bases lining up with TRBD2. Germline assignment: CDR1 MDHEN and CDR2 SYDVKM. The CDR3 length is 21 residues. Trimming removed 3 bases from V and 0 bases from J; junction bases left unmatched: 19. Full variable domain (outside the CDR3, taken from reference TRBV28 and TRBJ2-3): DVKVTQSSRYLVKRTGEKVFLECVQDMDHENMFWYRQDPGLGLRLIYFSYDVKMKEKGDIPEGYSVSREKKERFSLILESASTNQTSMYLCASSFSLAGGPERPSTDTQYFGPGTRLTVL.

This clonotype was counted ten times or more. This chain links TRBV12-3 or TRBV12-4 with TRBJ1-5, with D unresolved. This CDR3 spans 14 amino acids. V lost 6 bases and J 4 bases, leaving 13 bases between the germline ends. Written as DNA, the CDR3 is TGTGCCAGCAGCCCCCCGGGGTCGAATCAGCCCCAGCATTTT. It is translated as CASSPPGSNQPQHF.

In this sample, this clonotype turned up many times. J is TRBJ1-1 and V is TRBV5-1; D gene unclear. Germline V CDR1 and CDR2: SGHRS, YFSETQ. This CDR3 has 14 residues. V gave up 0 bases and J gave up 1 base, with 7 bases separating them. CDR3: CASSLVAGNTEAFF. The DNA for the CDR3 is TGCGCCAGCAGCTTGGTGGCAGGGAACACTGAAGCTTTCTTT.

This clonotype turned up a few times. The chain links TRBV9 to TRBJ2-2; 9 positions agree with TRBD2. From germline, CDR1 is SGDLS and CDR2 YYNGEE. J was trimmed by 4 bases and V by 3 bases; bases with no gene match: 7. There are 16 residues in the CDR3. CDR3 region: CASSALSGSSTGELFF. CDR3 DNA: TGTGCCAGCAGCGCCCTTAGCGGGAGTTCCACCGGGGAGCTGTTTTTT.

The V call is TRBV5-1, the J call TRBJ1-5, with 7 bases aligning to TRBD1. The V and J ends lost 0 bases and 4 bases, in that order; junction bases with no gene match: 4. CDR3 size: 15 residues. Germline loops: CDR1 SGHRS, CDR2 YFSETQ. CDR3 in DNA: TGCGCCAGCAGCTTGGGAGGGGGCAAGAATCAGCCCCAGCATTTT. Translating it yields CASSLGGGKNQPQHF.

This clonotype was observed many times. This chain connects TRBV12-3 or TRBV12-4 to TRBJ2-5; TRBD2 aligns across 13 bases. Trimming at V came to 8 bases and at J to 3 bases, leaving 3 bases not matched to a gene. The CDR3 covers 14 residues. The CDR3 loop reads CASLGLAGEETQYF. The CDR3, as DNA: TGTGCCAGCCTAGGACTAGCGGGGGAAGAGACCCAGTACTTC.

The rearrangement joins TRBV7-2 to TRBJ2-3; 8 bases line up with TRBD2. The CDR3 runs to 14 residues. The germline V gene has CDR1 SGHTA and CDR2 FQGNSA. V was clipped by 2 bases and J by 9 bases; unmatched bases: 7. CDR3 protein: CASSLPWTSLTQYF. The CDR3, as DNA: TGTGCCAGCAGCTTACCGTGGACTAGCCTAACGCAGTATTTT.

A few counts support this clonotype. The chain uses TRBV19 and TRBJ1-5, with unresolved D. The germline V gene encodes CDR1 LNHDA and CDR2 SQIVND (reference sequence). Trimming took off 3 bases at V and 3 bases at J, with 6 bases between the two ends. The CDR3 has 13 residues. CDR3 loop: CASSMVPNQPQHF. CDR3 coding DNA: TGTGCCAGTAGTATGGTCCCCAATCAGCCCCAGCATTTT.

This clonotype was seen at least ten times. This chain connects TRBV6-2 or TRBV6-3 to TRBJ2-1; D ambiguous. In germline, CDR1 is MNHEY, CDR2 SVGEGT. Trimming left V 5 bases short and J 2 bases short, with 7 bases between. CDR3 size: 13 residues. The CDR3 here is CASSPDTYNEQFF. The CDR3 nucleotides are TGTGCCAGCAGTCCCGACACCTACAATGAGCAGTTCTTC.

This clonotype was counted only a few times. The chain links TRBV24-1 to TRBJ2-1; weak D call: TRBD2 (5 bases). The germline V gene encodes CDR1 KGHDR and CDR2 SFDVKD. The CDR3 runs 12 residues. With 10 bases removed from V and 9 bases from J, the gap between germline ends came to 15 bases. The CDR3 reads CATSTGSGEQFF. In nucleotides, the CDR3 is TGTGCCACAAGTACGGGGTCCGGTGAGCAGTTCTTC.

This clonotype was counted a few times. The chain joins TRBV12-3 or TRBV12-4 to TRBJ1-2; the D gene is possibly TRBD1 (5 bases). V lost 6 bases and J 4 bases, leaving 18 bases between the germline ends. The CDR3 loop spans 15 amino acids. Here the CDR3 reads CASSPPGLSPYGYTF. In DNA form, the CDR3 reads TGTGCCAGCAGCCCTCCGGGACTGTCTCCCTATGGCTACACCTTC.

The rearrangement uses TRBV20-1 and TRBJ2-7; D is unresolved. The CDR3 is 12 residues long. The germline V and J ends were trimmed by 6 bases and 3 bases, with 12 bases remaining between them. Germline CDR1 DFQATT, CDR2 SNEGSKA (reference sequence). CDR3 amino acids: CSARTVNYEQYF. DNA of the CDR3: TGCAGTGCCCGGACGGTTAACTACGAGCAGTACTTC.

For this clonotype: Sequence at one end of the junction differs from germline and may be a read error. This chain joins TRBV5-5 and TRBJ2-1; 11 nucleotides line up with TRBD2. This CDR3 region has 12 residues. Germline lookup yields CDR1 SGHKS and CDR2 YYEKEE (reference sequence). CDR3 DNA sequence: TGTGCCAGCAGCTCGGGACTAGCGGAGCAAGGGTTC. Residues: CASSSGLAEQGF.

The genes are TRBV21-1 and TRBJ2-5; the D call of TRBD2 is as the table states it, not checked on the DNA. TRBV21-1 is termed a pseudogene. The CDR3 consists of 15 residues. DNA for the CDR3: TGTGCCAGCGCCCGGTTTAGCGAGAACGGGGAGACCCAGTACTTC. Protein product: CASARFSENGETQYF.

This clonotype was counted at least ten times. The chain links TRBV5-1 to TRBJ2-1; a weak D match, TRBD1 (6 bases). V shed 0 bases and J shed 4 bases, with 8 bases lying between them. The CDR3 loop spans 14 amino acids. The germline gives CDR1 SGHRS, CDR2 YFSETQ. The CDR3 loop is CASSLGRGYNEQFF. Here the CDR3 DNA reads TGCGCCAGCAGCTTGGGCAGGGGTTACAATGAGCAGTTCTTC.

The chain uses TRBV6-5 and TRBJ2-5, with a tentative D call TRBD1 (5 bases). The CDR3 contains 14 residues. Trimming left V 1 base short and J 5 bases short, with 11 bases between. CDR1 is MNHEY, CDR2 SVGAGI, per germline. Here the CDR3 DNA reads TGTGCCAGCAGTTACTGGGGCCAGAGGGAGACCCAGTACTTC. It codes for CASSYWGQRETQYF.